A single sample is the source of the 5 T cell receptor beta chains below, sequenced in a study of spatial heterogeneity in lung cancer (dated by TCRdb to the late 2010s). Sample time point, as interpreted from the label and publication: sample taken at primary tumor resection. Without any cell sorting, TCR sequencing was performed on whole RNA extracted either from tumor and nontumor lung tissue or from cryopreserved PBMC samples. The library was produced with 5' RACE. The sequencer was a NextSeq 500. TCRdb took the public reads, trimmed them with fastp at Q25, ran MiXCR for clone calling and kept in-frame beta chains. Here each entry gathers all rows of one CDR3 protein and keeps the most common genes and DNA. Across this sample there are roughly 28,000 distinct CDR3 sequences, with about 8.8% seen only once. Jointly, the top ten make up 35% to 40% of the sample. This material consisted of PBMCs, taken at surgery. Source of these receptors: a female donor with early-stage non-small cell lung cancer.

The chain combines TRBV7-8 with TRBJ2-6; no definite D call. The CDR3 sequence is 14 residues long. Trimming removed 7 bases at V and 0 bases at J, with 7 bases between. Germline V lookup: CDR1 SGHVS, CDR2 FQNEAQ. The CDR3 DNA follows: TGTGCCAGCACCGTGATCTCTGGGGCCAACGTCCTGACTTTC. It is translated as CASTVISGANVLTF.

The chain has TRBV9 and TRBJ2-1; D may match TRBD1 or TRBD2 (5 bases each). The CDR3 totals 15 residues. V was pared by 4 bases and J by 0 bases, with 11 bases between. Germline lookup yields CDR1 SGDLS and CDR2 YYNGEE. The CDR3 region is CASSQGAVSYNEQFF. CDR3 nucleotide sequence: TGTGCCAGCAGCCAGGGAGCGGTCTCCTACAATGAGCAGTTCTTC.

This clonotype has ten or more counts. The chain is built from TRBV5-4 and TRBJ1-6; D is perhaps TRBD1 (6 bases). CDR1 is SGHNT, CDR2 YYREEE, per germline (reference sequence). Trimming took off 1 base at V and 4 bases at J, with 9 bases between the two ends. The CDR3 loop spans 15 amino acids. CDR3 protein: CASSLPTGYNSPLHF. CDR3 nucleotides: TGTGCCAGCAGCTTGCCGACAGGTTATAATTCACCCCTCCACTTT.

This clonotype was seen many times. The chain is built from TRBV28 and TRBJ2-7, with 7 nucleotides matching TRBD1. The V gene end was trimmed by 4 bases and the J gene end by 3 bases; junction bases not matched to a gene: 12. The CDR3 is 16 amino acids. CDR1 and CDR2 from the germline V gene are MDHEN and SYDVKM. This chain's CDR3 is CASSSPSRTGDYEQYF. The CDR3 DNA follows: TGTGCCAGCAGTTCCCCTTCCCGGACAGGCGACTACGAGCAGTACTTC.

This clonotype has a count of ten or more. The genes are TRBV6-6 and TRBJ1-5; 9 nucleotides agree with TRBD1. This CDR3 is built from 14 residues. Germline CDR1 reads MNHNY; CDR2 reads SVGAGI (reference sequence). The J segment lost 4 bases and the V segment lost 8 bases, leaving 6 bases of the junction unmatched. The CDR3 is CASRLGQGNQPQHF. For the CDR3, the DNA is TGTGCCAGCCGACTGGGACAGGGAAATCAGCCCCAGCATTTT.